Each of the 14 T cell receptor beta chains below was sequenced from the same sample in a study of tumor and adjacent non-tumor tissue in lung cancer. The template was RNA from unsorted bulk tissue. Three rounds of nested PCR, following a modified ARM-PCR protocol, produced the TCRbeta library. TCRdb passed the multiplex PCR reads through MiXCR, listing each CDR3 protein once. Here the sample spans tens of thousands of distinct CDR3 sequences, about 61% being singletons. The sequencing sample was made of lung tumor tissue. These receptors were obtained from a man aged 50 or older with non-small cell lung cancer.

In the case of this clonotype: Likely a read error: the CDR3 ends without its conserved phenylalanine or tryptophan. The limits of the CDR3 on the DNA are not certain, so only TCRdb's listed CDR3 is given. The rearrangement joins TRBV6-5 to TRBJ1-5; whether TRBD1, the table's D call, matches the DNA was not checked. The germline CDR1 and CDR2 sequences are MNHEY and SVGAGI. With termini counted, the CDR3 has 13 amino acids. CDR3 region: CASSYGQGQPQRI.

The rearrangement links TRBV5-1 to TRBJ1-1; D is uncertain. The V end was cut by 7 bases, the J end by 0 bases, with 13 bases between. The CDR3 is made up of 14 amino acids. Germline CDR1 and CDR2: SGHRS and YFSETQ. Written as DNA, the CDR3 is TGCGCCAGCCACGACGGGGAATTGAACACTGAAGCTTTCTTT. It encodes CASHDGELNTEAFF.

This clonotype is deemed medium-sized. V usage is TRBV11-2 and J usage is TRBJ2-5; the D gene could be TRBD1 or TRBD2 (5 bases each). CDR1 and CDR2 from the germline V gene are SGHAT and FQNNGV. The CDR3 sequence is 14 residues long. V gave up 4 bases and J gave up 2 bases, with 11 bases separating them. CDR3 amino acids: CASSWDGEQETQYF. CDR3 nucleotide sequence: TGTGCCAGCAGCTGGGACGGAGAACAAGAGACCCAGTACTTC.

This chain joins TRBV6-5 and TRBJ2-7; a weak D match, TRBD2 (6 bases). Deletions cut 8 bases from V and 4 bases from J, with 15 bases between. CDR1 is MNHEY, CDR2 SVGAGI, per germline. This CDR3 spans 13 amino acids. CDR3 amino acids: CASARRDTYEQYF. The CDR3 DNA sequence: TGTGCCAGCGCCCGGCGGGATACGTACGAGCAGTACTTC.

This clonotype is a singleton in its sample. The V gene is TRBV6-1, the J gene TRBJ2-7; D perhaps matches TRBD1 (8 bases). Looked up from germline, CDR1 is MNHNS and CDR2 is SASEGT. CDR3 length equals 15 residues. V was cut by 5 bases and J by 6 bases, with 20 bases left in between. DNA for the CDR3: TGTGCCAGCAGTACTAGCGCACAGGGGGGAGGCGAGCAGTACTTC. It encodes CASSTSAQGGGEQYF.

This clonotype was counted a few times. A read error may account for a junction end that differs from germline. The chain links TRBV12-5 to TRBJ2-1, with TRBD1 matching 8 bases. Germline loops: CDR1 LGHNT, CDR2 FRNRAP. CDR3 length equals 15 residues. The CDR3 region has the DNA TGTGCTAGTGATTTTGGACAGGGATCCTATAATGAGCAGTTCTTC. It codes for CASDFGQGSYNEQFF. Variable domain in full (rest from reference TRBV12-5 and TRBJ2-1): DARVTQTPRHKVTEMGQEVTMRCQPILGHNTVFWYRQTMMQGLELLAYFRNRAPLDDSGMPKDRFSAEMPDATLATLKIQPSEPRDSAVYFCASDFGQGSYNEQFFGPGTRLTVL.

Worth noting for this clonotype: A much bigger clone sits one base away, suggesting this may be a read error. CDR3 region: CTSGTGGSEQYF. The CDR3 DNA follows: TGTACCAGTGGGACAGGGGGCAGCGAGCAGTACTTC. This chain joins TRBV28 and TRBJ2-7; 12 nucleotides agree with TRBD1. Germline-derived CDR1 and CDR2 are MDHEN and SYDVKM. There are 12 residues in the CDR3.

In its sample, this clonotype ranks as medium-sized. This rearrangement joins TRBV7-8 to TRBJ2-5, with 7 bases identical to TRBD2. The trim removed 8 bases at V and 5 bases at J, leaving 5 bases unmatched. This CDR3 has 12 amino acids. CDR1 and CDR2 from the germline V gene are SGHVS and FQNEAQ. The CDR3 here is CASGGGDETQYF. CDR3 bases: TGTGCCAGCGGGGGAGGGGACGAGACCCAGTACTTC.

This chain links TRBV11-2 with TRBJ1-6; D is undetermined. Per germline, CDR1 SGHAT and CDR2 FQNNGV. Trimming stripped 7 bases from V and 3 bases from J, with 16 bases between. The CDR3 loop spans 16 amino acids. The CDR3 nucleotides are TGTGCCAGCATATTCTCGGGTCACAACTATAATTCACCCCTCCACTTT. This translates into CASIFSGHNYNSPLHF.

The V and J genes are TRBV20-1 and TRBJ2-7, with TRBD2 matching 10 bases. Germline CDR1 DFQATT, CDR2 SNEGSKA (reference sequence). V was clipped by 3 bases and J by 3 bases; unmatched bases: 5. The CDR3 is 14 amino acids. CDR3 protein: CSARSGRAVYEQYF. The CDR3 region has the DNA TGCAGTGCTAGGAGCGGGAGGGCCGTCTACGAGCAGTACTTC.

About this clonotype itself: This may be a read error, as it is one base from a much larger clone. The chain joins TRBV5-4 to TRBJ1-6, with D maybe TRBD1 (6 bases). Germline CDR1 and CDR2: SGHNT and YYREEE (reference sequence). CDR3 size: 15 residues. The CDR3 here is CASSLKQGSNSPLNF. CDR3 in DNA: TGTGCCAGCAGCCTCAAACAGGGATCCAATTCACCCCTCAACTTT. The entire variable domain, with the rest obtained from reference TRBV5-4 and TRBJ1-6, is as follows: ETGVTQSPTHLIKTRGQQVTLRCSSQSGHNTVSWYQQALGQGPQFIFQYYREEENGRGNFPPRFSGLQFPNYSSELNVNALELDDSALYLCASSLKQGSNSPLNFGNGTRLTVT.

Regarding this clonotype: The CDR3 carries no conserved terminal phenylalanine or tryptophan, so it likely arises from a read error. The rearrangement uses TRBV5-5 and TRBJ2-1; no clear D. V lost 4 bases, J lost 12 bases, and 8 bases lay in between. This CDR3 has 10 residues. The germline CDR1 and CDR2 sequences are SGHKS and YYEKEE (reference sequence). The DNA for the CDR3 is TGTGCCAGCAGCGACATGGGGCAGTTCCTC. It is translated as CASSDMGQFL.

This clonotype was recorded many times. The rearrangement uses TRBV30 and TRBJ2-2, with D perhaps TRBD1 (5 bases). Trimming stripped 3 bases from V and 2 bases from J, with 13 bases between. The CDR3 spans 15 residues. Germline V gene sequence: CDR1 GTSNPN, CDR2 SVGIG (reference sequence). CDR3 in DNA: TGTGCCTGGAGGCTAGGACACCGAAACACCGGGGAGCTGTTTTTT. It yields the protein CAWRLGHRNTGELFF.

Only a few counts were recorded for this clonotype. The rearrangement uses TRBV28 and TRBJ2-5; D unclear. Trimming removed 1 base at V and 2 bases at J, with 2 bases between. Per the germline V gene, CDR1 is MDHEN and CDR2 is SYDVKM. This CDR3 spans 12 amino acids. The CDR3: CASSLFQETQYF. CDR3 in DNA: TGTGCCAGCAGTTTATTTCAAGAGACCCAGTACTTC.